The table lists the clone carrying this TCR beta chain with many counts. Its target is not known. Germline CDR1 and CDR2: ENHRY and SYGVKD. V was pared by 10 bases and J by 5 bases, with 9 bases between. CDR3 length: 12 residues. This sample is drawn from a study of T-cell memory formation after mild COVID-19. A single record per CDR3 protein comes from TCRdb applying MiXCR to the 5' RACE reads. Among a few hundred thousand distinct CDR3 sequences listed, around a tenth were seen once. The study's findings and limits: Prior to infection, memory already included some responding clones, suggesting cross-reactive memory joined. CD4+ contracting clones were found mainly in CM and EM, and CD8+ ones in EMRA.

Specimen: PBMCs or a T cell subset sorted from them (not recorded which). This receptor was obtained from a man between 18 and 35 years old who had mild COVID-19 (a few samples of this study predate the infection). Cell type and time point are not known. The V gene is TRBV10-3, the J gene TRBJ1-6; the D gene is possibly TRBD1 (5 bases). The CDR3 sequence: CATGTDNSPLHF. In nucleotides, the CDR3 is TGTGCCACCGGGACGGATAATTCACCCCTCCACTTT.